What follows is one TCR beta chain and its context. What it binds is unknown. This sample is part of a study of CD8 T cells in ankylosing spondylitis. TCRdb reanalysed the 5' RACE reads using MiXCR and keeps one entry per CDR3 protein. The data contain 200,000 to 250,000 distinct CDR3 sequences, roughly a third of them singletons. General study points: Reportedly, disease-linked clones are significantly enriched in ankylosing spondylitis patients' matched synovial fluid.

CDR1 and CDR2 (germline): SGHRS, YFSETQ. This CDR3 contains 14 residues. V lost 0 bases and J lost 4, with 10 bases in between. The sequenced material came from blood, either unsorted or a sorted T cell fraction (not recorded which). This chain links TRBV5-1 with TRBJ1-1, with a weak D call TRBD1 (6 bases). This clonotype was sampled from a male donor with ankylosing spondylitis or in good health (not recorded which). CDR3 in amino acids: CASSLGGGSTEAFF. As DNA, the CDR3 is TGCGCCAGCAGCTTGGGAGGGGGTAGCACTGAAGCTTTCTTT.